This entry concerns a single T cell receptor (beta chain). This entry comes from a study of blood T cell repertoires in COVID-19. Study at large: T cells, B-cell-depleted T cells, or PBMCs supplied cDNA or gDNA.

This CDR3 has 14 amino acids. V was pared by 6 bases and J by 1 base, with 12 bases between. CDR1 and CDR2 (germline): MDHEN, SYDVKM. Libraries were prepared by immunoSEQ multiplex PCR; TCRdb keeps only in-frame clonotypes and omits some of them. Here the sample spans 200,000 or so clones, 80% to 90% being singletons. The rearrangement uses TRBV28 and TRBJ1-1; the D gene is possibly TRBD1 (5 bases). Sequenced sample: peripheral blood. This clonotype was obtained from a human donor in a cohort sampled during active COVID-19. The CDR3, as DNA: TGTGCCAGCAGCAGGGATCGGACGAACACTGAAGCTTTCTTT. Encoded protein: CASSRDRTNTEAFF.